The T cell receptor delta chain under discussion was sequenced for a study of gamma-delta T cells after stem cell transplantation. TCRdb reprocessed the RT-PCR reads through CATT. The table shows about 5,700 delta-chain clones, with around 2% occurring only once. CDR3 length: 16 amino acids. CDR1 GEAIGNYY and CDR2 EKD come from the germline V gene. With 1 base removed from V and 0 bases from J, the gap between germline ends came to 14 bases. Sequencing input: gamma-delta T cells. The genes are TRDV2 and TRDJ1; TRDD3 might be the D (6 bases). This TCR was recovered from a human donor. It is not recorded whose cells these are; they may come from a transplant donor. CDR3 nucleotide sequence: TGTGCCTGTGACACAATCTGGGGCGATTACACCGATAAACTCATCTTT. This sequence encodes CACDTIWGDYTDKLIF.